A single sample is the source of the 10 T cell receptor beta chains below, sequenced in a study of OX40 agonist ivuxolimab in advanced cancers. Profiling relied on immunoSEQ multiplex PCR, and the TCRdb table lists in-frame clones only, not all of them. This sample yields some 25,000 clones, of which 85% to 90% are seen a single time; 30% to 40% belongs to the top ten. Sequencing was performed on CD4+ or CD8+ T cells sorted from blood, taken in a trial of the OX40 agonist ivuxolimab. Every receptor here comes from an adult with an advanced solid tumor such as melanoma, head and neck, liver or kidney cancer.

As concerns this clone: One end of the junction varies from germline; a read error may be responsible. The chain carries TRBV6-6 and TRBJ2-3; the D gene is possibly TRBD1 (6 bases). Germline V gene lookup returns CDR1 MNHNY and CDR2 SVGAGI (reference sequence). The length of the CDR3 is 11 residues. The CDR3 here is CASSYGTIGFF. The CDR3 DNA follows: TGTGCCAGCAGTTACGGGACAATTGGCTTTTTT.

The rearrangement uses TRBV2 and TRBJ1-2; weak D call: TRBD1 (5 bases). Germline V gene data show CDR1 as SNHLY and CDR2 as FYNNEI. The CDR3 is 15 residues long. The V gene lost 6 bases and the J gene lost 3 bases, with 17 bases spanning the gap. CDR3 amino acids: CASRVGRASYYGYTF. CDR3 DNA: TGTGCCAGCAGGGTCGGCAGGGCCTCATACTATGGCTACACCTTC.

V is TRBV7-9 and J is TRBJ1-2; D unclear. Trimming removed 6 bases from V and 6 bases from J, with 11 bases in between. The CDR3 is 12 residues long. The germline CDR1 and CDR2 sequences are SEHNR and FQNEAQ (reference sequence). Written as DNA, the CDR3 is TGTGCCAGCAGGGTCCGTACGGATGGCTACACCTTC. Translating gives CASRVRTDGYTF.

The chain recombines TRBV19 with TRBJ2-1, with D possibly matching TRBD1 (5 bases). V was shortened by 0 bases and J by 8 bases, with 17 bases between the two germline ends. The CDR3 spans 16 residues. The germline V gene encodes CDR1 LNHDA and CDR2 SQIVND (reference sequence). DNA of the CDR3: TGTGCCAGTAGTATAGAGGTAGCTCCAGGGTTCGATGAGCAGTTCTTC. It specifies CASSIEVAPGFDEQFF.

This clone was observed a handful of times. This chain links TRBV5-4 with TRBJ1-2, with D possibly TRBD1 on 5 matching bases. V was cut by 3 bases and J by 3 bases, with 6 bases left in between. The length of the CDR3 is 12 residues. CDR1 is SGHNT, CDR2 YYREEE, per germline (reference sequence). The CDR3 reads CASSSRDYGYTF. The CDR3 region has the DNA TGTGCCAGCAGCTCCAGGGACTATGGCTACACCTTC.

The chain links TRBV27 to TRBJ2-2; D is undetermined. The CDR3 runs 12 residues. Germline loops: CDR1 MNHEY, CDR2 SMNVEV (reference sequence). V shed 7 bases and J shed 5 bases, with 8 bases lying between them. CDR3 nucleotides: TGTGCCAGCAAGCTCTCTACCGGGGAGCTGTTTTTT. Translated: CASKLSTGELFF.

The chain has TRBV2 and TRBJ2-7; the match to TRBD2 covers 10 bases. The CDR3 contains 15 residues. In germline, CDR1 is SNHLY, CDR2 FYNNEI. V dropped 2 bases and J dropped 4; count of bases not matched to a gene: 5. CDR3 loop: CASSESLGLAYEQYF. The DNA of the CDR3 is TGTGCCAGCAGTGAATCGTTGGGACTAGCGTACGAGCAGTACTTC.

The chain combines TRBV6-5 with TRBJ1-1; D is perhaps TRBD1 (5 bases). This CDR3 spans 14 amino acids. Trimming shortened V by 4 bases and J by 1 base, and 10 bases separated the two germline ends. CDR1 is MNHEY, CDR2 SVGAGI, per germline. CDR3 DNA sequence: TGTGCCAGCAGTTTCGGGACGGGGAACACTGAAGCTTTCTTT. This sequence encodes CASSFGTGNTEAFF.

V and J are TRBV4-3 and TRBJ2-2; 8 bases match TRBD1. The CDR3 is 15 amino acids. Germline-derived CDR1 and CDR2 are LGHNA and YSLEER. The ends lost 4 bases at V and 4 bases at J; junction bases unmatched: 5. DNA for the CDR3: TGCGCCAGCAGCCGTTTCGACAGGGGCACCGGGGAGCTGTTTTTT. This encodes CASSRFDRGTGELFF.

By frequency in the sample, this clone is large. J is TRBJ2-7 and V is TRBV10-2; 7 bases agree with TRBD2. CDR1 is WSHSY and CDR2 is SAAADI in the germline V gene. Losses at the gene ends were 7 bases for V and 2 bases for J; bases not matched to a gene: 14. The CDR3 extends over 16 amino acids. The CDR3 spells CASTPLEASGTYEQYF. CDR3 in DNA: TGCGCCAGCACCCCATTGGAGGCTAGCGGTACCTACGAGCAGTACTTC.